The 25 T cell receptor beta chains below were found in one sample sequenced in a study of blood T cell repertoires in COVID-19. The method was immunoSEQ multiplex PCR; TCRdb's version includes in-frame clones alone and lacks a portion of them. Among some 250,000 clones listed, 70% to 90% were seen once. Sequencing used peripheral blood. The source of these receptors is a woman in her 30s with acute or convalescent COVID-19.

In its sample, this clone was seen once. This chain links TRBV12-3 or TRBV12-4 with TRBJ2-1; 9 bases agree with TRBD2. Trimming removed 6 bases from V and 6 bases from J; junction bases left unmatched: 0. The CDR3 length is 12 residues. As DNA, the CDR3 is TGTGCCAGCAGGACTAGCGGCAATGAGCAGTTCTTC. Protein sequence: CASRTSGNEQFF.

The V gene is TRBV25-1, the J gene TRBJ1-6; maybe TRBD1 (6 bases). This CDR3 has 15 residues. Germline lookup yields CDR1 MGHDK and CDR2 SYGVNS. The ends were cut back, 2 bases at V and 5 bases at J, with 10 bases in the middle. DNA for the CDR3: TGTGCCAGCAGTGAAAACAGGGTCGATAATTCACCCCTCCACTTT. This translates into CASSENRVDNSPLHF. Filled out from reference TRBV25-1 and TRBJ1-6, the complete variable domain reads EADIYQTPRYLVIGTGKKITLECSQTMGHDKMYWYQQDPGMELHLIHYSYGVNSTEKGDLSSESTVSRIRTEHFPLTLESARPSHTSQYLCASSENRVDNSPLHFGNGTRLTVT.

V and J are TRBV15 and TRBJ2-7; D perhaps matches TRBD2 (6 bases). The CDR3 length is 14 residues. V was pared by 3 bases and J by 7 bases, with 16 bases between. From germline, CDR1 is LNHNV and CDR2 YYDKDF (reference sequence). In nucleotides, the CDR3 is TGTGCCACCAGCAGCCGGGACTCCGAGGTTGAGCAGTACTTC. It yields the protein CATSSRDSEVEQYF.

The chain couples TRBV4-3 to TRBJ2-2; 7 bases match TRBD1. Trimming removed 4 bases from V and 7 bases from J; junction bases left unmatched: 3. The CDR3 has 13 residues. The V gene's germline CDR1 is LGHNA and CDR2 YSLEER. The CDR3, as DNA: TGCGCCAGCAGCCCATACAGGGGCGGGGAGCTGTTTTTT. The encoded protein is CASSPYRGGELFF.

This sequence joins TRBV7-2 and TRBJ2-7, with D perhaps TRBD2 (6 bases). The ends were cut back, 7 bases at V and 1 base at J, with 14 bases in the middle. Germline-derived CDR1 and CDR2 are SGHTA and FQGNSA. There are 14 residues in the CDR3. In DNA form, the CDR3 reads TGTGCCAGCACCCTCCTGGGGGGTTCCTACGAGCAGTACTTC. Translated, it gives CASTLLGGSYEQYF.

CDR3 coding DNA: TGTGCCACCAGCAGAGATTACCAGGGGGCAGGCGAGACCCAGTACTTC. This gives the protein CATSRDYQGAGETQYF. V is TRBV15 and J is TRBJ2-5, with 8 bases fitting TRBD1. This CDR3 contains 16 residues. CDR1 and CDR2 from the germline V gene are LNHNV and YYDKDF (reference sequence). V was clipped by 0 bases and J by 5 bases; unmatched bases: 8.

This chain connects TRBV9 to TRBJ1-2, with 10 bases fitting TRBD1. Germline values: CDR1 SGDLS, CDR2 YYNGEE. Trimming took 2 bases from V and 9 from J; bases not matched to a gene: 13. This CDR3 has 16 residues. The CDR3 coding sequence is TGTGCCAGCAGCGTGGCCGGAGGGACAGGGGAATTGAGCTACACCTTC. This translates into CASSVAGGTGELSYTF.

In its sample, this clone was seen once. The chain has TRBV6-2 or TRBV6-3 and TRBJ1-2, with 12 nucleotides matching TRBD1. Germline V CDR1 and CDR2: MNHEY, SVGEGT. V was pared by 4 bases and J by 7 bases, with 1 base of the junction left unmatched. The CDR3 runs to 13 residues. CDR3 residues: CASSWDRGLGYTF. In nucleotides, the CDR3 is TGTGCCAGCAGTTGGGACAGGGGGCTTGGCTACACCTTC.

The rearrangement joins TRBV25-1 to TRBJ1-5, with 7 bases identical to TRBD1. The V gene end was trimmed by 0 bases and the J gene end by 3 bases; junction bases not matched to a gene: 11. The CDR3 runs to 18 residues. Germline V gives CDR1 MGHDK, CDR2 SYGVNS. CDR3 amino acids: CASSEYDSDRDNNQPQHF. The CDR3 nucleotides read TGTGCCAGCAGTGAATACGATTCCGACAGGGATAACAATCAGCCCCAGCATTTT.

This rearrangement joins TRBV6-2 or TRBV6-3 to TRBJ1-5; no clear D. The CDR3 has 12 residues. Per germline, CDR1 MNHEY and CDR2 SVGEGT. Trimming removed 5 bases at V and 11 bases at J, with 13 bases between. The CDR3 DNA reads as TGTGCCAGCAGTAATCTGACTGCGACCCAGCATTTT. It encodes CASSNLTATQHF.

This chain connects TRBV7-9 to TRBJ2-5; D perhaps matches TRBD1 (6 bases). The CDR3 is 15 amino acids. V shed 1 base and J shed 4 bases, with 13 bases lying between them. The germline V gene has CDR1 SEHNR and CDR2 FQNEAQ (reference sequence). CDR3 residues: CASSLVRTVGETQYF. The CDR3 nucleotides read TGTGCCAGCAGCTTAGTCCGGACAGTAGGAGAGACCCAGTACTTC.

The chain recombines TRBV30 with TRBJ2-4; 9 bases agree with TRBD1. Germline V gene data show CDR1 as GTSNPN and CDR2 as SVGIG (reference sequence). The CDR3 runs 18 residues. V shed 1 base, J shed 0 bases, and the junction held 10 bases outside the gene matches. As DNA, the CDR3 is TGTGCCTGGAGTGAACGAGACAGGGGGTCCCTAGCCAAAAACATTCAGTACTTC. Protein sequence: CAWSERDRGSLAKNIQYF.

The chain recombines TRBV27 with TRBJ2-7; 13 bases agree with TRBD2. Germline V gives CDR1 MNHEY, CDR2 SMNVEV (reference sequence). The CDR3 extends over 16 amino acids. Trimming removed 4 bases from V and 0 bases from J; junction bases left unmatched: 3. The CDR3, as DNA: TGTGCCAGCAGTTCCCGGACTAGCGGGGGCTCCTACGAGCAGTACTTC. This codes for CASSSRTSGGSYEQYF.

V usage is TRBV14 and J usage is TRBJ1-1; TRBD1 agrees at 9 bases. Unmatched junction bases numbered 7, after V lost 4 bases and J lost 1 base. Looked up from germline, CDR1 is SGHDN and CDR2 is FVKESK. This CDR3 spans 16 amino acids. The CDR3 reads CASSLGQGKRNTEAFF. CDR3 DNA sequence: TGTGCCAGCAGCCTTGGACAGGGGAAACGGAACACTGAAGCTTTCTTT.

The chain recombines TRBV29-1 with TRBJ1-4; D is possibly TRBD1 (5 bases). CDR3 size: 11 residues. V gave up 4 bases and J gave up 8 bases, with 8 bases separating them. Germline lookup yields CDR1 SQVTM and CDR2 ANQGSEA. The DNA of the CDR3 is TGCAGCGTTGTTCAGGGAGAAAAACTGTTTTTT. Its protein is CSVVQGEKLFF.

The chain carries TRBV30 and TRBJ1-6; weak D call: TRBD1 (6 bases). This CDR3 is built from 13 residues. The germline gives CDR1 GTSNPN, CDR2 SVGIG (reference sequence). The CDR3 coding sequence is TGTGCTTACTGGGGGGGCCATAATTCACCCCTCCACTTT. It codes for CAYWGGHNSPLHF.

The gene calls are TRBV27 and TRBJ2-2; D call uncertain. Trimming removed 2 bases at V and 0 bases at J, with 10 bases between. CDR1 is MNHEY, CDR2 SMNVEV, per germline (reference sequence). The CDR3 is 16 amino acids. CDR3: CASSLDRLPNTGELFF. The CDR3 coding sequence is TGTGCCAGCAGTTTAGATCGACTGCCGAACACCGGGGAGCTGTTTTTT.

The V and J genes are TRBV11-2 and TRBJ2-3; TRBD1 matches at 10 bases. The junction had 9 bases not matched to a gene; V was cut back by 2 bases and J by 4 bases. CDR1 and CDR2 (germline): SGHAT, FQNNGV. This CDR3 region has 17 residues. CDR3 loop: CASSLRTGGITADTQYF. CDR3 sequence (DNA): TGTGCCAGCAGCTTAAGGACAGGGGGTATCACGGCAGATACGCAGTATTTT.

The J gene is TRBJ2-7, the V gene TRBV6-6; D is uncertain. The CDR3 is 12 residues long. Trimming shortened V by 6 bases and J by 4 bases, and 10 bases separated the two germline ends. Germline CDR1 MNHNY, CDR2 SVGAGI (reference sequence). The CDR3 spells CASSPRAYEQYF. As DNA, the CDR3 is TGTGCCAGCAGCCCCCGCGCGTACGAGCAGTACTTC.

The chain uses TRBV30 and TRBJ2-1; TRBD2 aligns across 9 bases. CDR3 size: 15 residues. Germline assignment: CDR1 GTSNPN and CDR2 SVGIG (reference sequence). V was pared by 3 bases and J by 6 bases, with 9 bases of the junction left unmatched. CDR3 protein: CAWRGGSGRVNEQFF. The CDR3 DNA follows: TGTGCCTGGAGAGGGGGTAGCGGGAGAGTCAATGAGCAGTTCTTC.

The chain couples TRBV12-3 or TRBV12-4 to TRBJ1-1; D gene unclear. This CDR3 is built from 12 residues. V lost 6 bases and J 7 bases, leaving 12 bases between the germline ends. The CDR3 reads CASSLTPIEAFF. As DNA, the CDR3 is TGTGCCAGCAGCTTGACACCCATTGAAGCTTTCTTT.

The CDR3 is CASSTREPQRDEQFF. DNA of the CDR3: TGTGCCAGCAGTACCCGGGAGCCCCAACGGGATGAGCAGTTCTTC. This chain joins TRBV27 and TRBJ2-1, with D perhaps TRBD2 (6 bases). The CDR3 is 15 amino acids. Trimming shortened V by 5 bases and J by 8 bases, and 19 bases separated the two germline ends. CDR1 is MNHEY, CDR2 SMNVEV, per germline (reference sequence).

The V gene is TRBV11-3, the J gene TRBJ1-1; 8 bases fit TRBD1. Looked up from germline, CDR1 is SGHNT and CDR2 is YENEEA. Unmatched junction bases numbered 1, after V lost 3 bases and J lost 1 base. The CDR3 runs to 14 residues. The CDR3 protein is CASSFGQGNTEAFF. In DNA, the CDR3 is TGTGCCAGCAGCTTCGGACAGGGGAACACTGAAGCTTTCTTT.

The chain is built from TRBV10-3 and TRBJ2-1; TRBD1 agrees at 8 bases. The CDR3 runs to 17 residues. The ends lost 5 bases at V and 4 bases at J; junction bases unmatched: 13. Germline V gene sequence: CDR1 ENHRY, CDR2 SYGVKD. CDR3 amino acids: CAISWAGGGSGYNEQFF. The CDR3 nucleotides are TGTGCCATCAGTTGGGCAGGGGGCGGATCAGGGTACAATGAGCAGTTCTTC.

This rearrangement joins TRBV7-3 to TRBJ1-1; 10 bases are a match to TRBD1. The V gene's germline CDR1 is SGHTA and CDR2 FQGTGA. V dropped 1 base and J dropped 8; count of bases not matched to a gene: 7. The CDR3 totals 15 residues. The chain's CDR3 is CASSLMGQGHDEAFF. CDR3 bases: TGTGCCAGCAGCTTAATGGGACAGGGGCATGACGAAGCTTTCTTT. The entire variable domain, with the rest obtained from reference TRBV7-3 and TRBJ1-1, is as follows: GAGVSQTPSNKVTEKGKYVELRCDPISGHTALYWYRQSLGQGPEFLIYFQGTGAADDSGLPNDRFFAVRPEGSVSTLKIQRTERGDSAVYLCASSLMGQGHDEAFFGQGTRLTVV.